What follows are 14 T cell receptor beta chains derived from one specimen sequenced in a study of post-analysis software for immune sequencing data (dated by TCRdb to the mid-2010s). The study at large found these results: Patients showed significantly higher frequencies than controls for five TRBV segments, among them TRBV5-6, TRBV5-1 and TRBV20-1.

The library was generated by PCR. The instrument was an Illumina HiSeq 2500. Unique molecular identifiers were incorporated into TCR beta cDNA libraries to reduce PCR and sequencing biases. The raw public data were reprocessed by TCRdb itself: fastp quality trimming at Q25, MiXCR clonotype calling, in-frame beta chains only. A single entry per CDR3 protein holds the most common genes and DNA from its merged rows. The sample table records around 770,000 distinct CDR3 sequences; more than 45% of these occur just once. Together, the top ten hold around 4.7% of the sample. Their antigen targets remain unknown. The sequencing input was blood. The receptors derive from a girl aged 10 to 17 with multiple sclerosis.

The rearrangement uses TRBV28 and TRBJ2-7; 7 nucleotides agree with TRBD2. The CDR3 extends over 14 amino acids. CDR1 and CDR2 (germline): MDHEN, SYDVKM. Unmatched junction bases numbered 8, after V lost 2 bases and J lost 7 bases. The CDR3 region is CASSLRLAAWEQYF. The CDR3 nucleotides are TGTGCCAGCAGTTTAAGACTAGCCGCCTGGGAGCAGTACTTC.

This clonotype was counted a few times. V is TRBV18 and J is TRBJ2-1; 7 nucleotides align to TRBD1. V lost 1 base and J lost 8; bases outside the gene matches: 11. This CDR3 contains 16 residues. Germline values: CDR1 KGHSH, CDR2 LQKENI. DNA for the CDR3: TGTGCCAGCTCACCACGACAGACAGGGAAATTATATGAGCAGTTCTTC. As protein: CASSPRQTGKLYEQFF. Full variable domain (outside the CDR3, taken from reference TRBV18 and TRBJ2-1): NAGVMQNPRHLVRRRGQEARLRCSPMKGHSHVYWYRQLPEEGLKFMVYLQKENIIDESGMPKERFSAEFPKEGPSILRIQQVVRGDSAAYFCASSPRQTGKLYEQFFGPGTRLTVL.

The chain has TRBV7-2 and TRBJ2-3; the D call may be TRBD1 or TRBD2 (5 bases each). V lost 3 bases and J 2 bases, leaving 12 bases between the germline ends. From germline, CDR1 is SGHTA and CDR2 FQGNSA. The CDR3 runs 15 residues. CDR3 DNA: TGTGCCAGCAGCTTCCGGGACGAACTCACAGATACGCAGTATTTT. Amino acids: CASSFRDELTDTQYF.

The V call is TRBV29-1, the J call TRBJ1-2; no clear D gene. The CDR3 runs to 13 residues. The ends were cut back, 1 base at V and 2 bases at J, with 8 bases in the middle. CDR1 SQVTM and CDR2 ANQGSEA come from the germline V gene. In DNA, the CDR3 is TGCAGCGTTGAAGCGGACGGAAACTATGGCTACACCTTC. Translation gives CSVEADGNYGYTF. Based on the CDR3 plus reference TRBV29-1 and TRBJ1-2, the full variable domain is SAVISQKPSRDICQRGTSLTIQCQVDSQVTMMFWYRQQPGQSLTLIATANQGSEATYESGFVIDKFPISRPNLTFSTLTVSNMSPEDSSIYLCSVEADGNYGYTFGSGTRLTVV.

This clonotype was seen a handful of times. The chain uses TRBV10-3 and TRBJ2-3; no definite D call. The germline CDR1 and CDR2 sequences are ENHRY and SYGVKD. CDR3 length equals 11 residues. V lost 4 bases and J 6 bases, leaving 5 bases between the germline ends. CDR3 sequence (DNA): TGTGCCATCAGTGTTGGGGATACGCAGTATTTT. It encodes CAISVGDTQYF.

This rearrangement joins TRBV6-2 or TRBV6-3 to TRBJ2-1, with TRBD2 identical over 14 bases. V trimming: 6 bases; J trimming: 9 bases; junction bases outside the gene matches: 4. The CDR3 consists of 14 residues. Germline lookup yields CDR1 MNHEY and CDR2 SVGEGT. The DNA for the CDR3 is TGTGCCAGCAGCGGACTAGCGGGAGGATCTGAGCAGTTCTTC. It translates to CASSGLAGGSEQFF.

The V call is TRBV6-1, the J call TRBJ2-1, with 14 bases aligning to TRBD2. The V and J ends lost 4 bases and 4 bases, in that order; junction bases with no gene match: 3. The CDR3 is 16 residues long. CDR1 is MNHNS, CDR2 SASEGT, per germline. CDR3 DNA: TGTGCCAGCAGTGGAGGACTAGCGGGAGGATACAATGAGCAGTTCTTC. Protein sequence: CASSGGLAGGYNEQFF.

This clonotype was observed once. This chain connects TRBV5-1 to TRBJ2-7; 12 nucleotides match TRBD1. The DNA end is more similar to TRBJ2-5, so the J call may be wrong. CDR1 is SGHRS and CDR2 is YFSETQ in the germline V gene. The CDR3 sequence is 16 residues long. This CDR3 reads CASSLGDRGRPETQYF. CDR3 bases: TGCGCCAGCAGCTTGGGGGACAGGGGGCGCCCGGAGACCCAGTACTTC.

J is TRBJ1-4 and V is TRBV12-3 or TRBV12-4; no reliable D call. The germline V and J ends were trimmed by 7 bases and 7 bases, with 10 bases remaining between them. This CDR3 region has 12 residues. In nucleotides, the CDR3 is TGTGCCAGCACCTCTGGCGGTGAAAAACTGTTTTTT. Amino acids: CASTSGGEKLFF.

The rearrangement joins TRBV29-1 to TRBJ2-7, with 9 bases aligning to TRBD2. The CDR3 runs to 15 residues. Trimming took 2 bases from V and 10 from J; bases not matched to a gene: 15. Per the germline V gene, CDR1 is SQVTM and CDR2 is ANQGSEA. CDR3 amino acids: CSVERGRREGCTQYF. CDR3 sequence (DNA): TGCAGCGTTGAACGTGGGAGGCGGGAGGGCTGTACCCAGTACTTC.

CDR3 nucleotides: TGTGCCAGCAGTTACCCGCGAATGGGACTAGCGGGAGTTGTCTACGAGCAGTACTTC. It is translated as CASSYPRMGLAGVVYEQYF. This chain joins TRBV6-2 or TRBV6-3 and TRBJ2-7; 14 bases align to TRBD2. The CDR3 is 19 residues long. Germline-derived CDR1 and CDR2 are MNHEY and SVGEGT. Trimming at V came to 2 bases and at J to 3 bases, leaving 12 bases not matched to a gene.

This clonotype was counted between two and nine times. This sequence joins TRBV12-3 or TRBV12-4 and TRBJ2-7, with 10 bases identical to TRBD2. The ends lost 7 bases at V and 7 bases at J; junction bases unmatched: 10. The CDR3 is 14 residues long. This chain's CDR3 is CASTSAGGPREQYF. In nucleotides, the CDR3 is TGTGCCAGCACCTCAGCGGGAGGGCCGAGGGAGCAGTACTTC.

This clonotype was found a few times. The chain employs TRBV12-3 or TRBV12-4 and TRBJ2-5; D gene uncertain. The CDR3 consists of 13 residues. Trimming removed 3 bases from V and 0 bases from J, with 5 bases in between. Here the CDR3 reads CASSFWDQETQYF. The CDR3 nucleotides read TGTGCCAGCAGTTTCTGGGACCAAGAGACCCAGTACTTC.

The rearrangement links TRBV7-6 to TRBJ2-1; 10 bases line up with TRBD2. The CDR3 length is 16 residues. With V trimmed by 4 bases and J by 7 bases, 10 bases remained unmatched. CDR1 is SGHVS and CDR2 is FNYEAQ in the germline V gene. The CDR3 here is CASSSTSGGGLNEQFF. The CDR3 DNA sequence: TGTGCCAGCAGCTCTACGAGCGGGGGGGGCCTTAATGAGCAGTTCTTC.